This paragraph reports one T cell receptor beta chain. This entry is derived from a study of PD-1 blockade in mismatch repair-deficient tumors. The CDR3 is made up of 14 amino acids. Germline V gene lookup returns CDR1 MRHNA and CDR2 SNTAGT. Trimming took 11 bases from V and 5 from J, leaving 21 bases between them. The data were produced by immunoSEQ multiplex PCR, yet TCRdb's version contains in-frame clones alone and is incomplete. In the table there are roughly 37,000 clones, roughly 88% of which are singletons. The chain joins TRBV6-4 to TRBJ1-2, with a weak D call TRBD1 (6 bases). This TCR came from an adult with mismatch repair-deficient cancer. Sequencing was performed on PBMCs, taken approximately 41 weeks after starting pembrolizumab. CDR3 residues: CAGTPDRFSYGYTF. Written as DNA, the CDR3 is TGTGCCGGCACCCCCGACAGGTTTTCGTATGGCTACACCTTC.